This T cell receptor beta chain was retrieved from a study of T cells in narcolepsy. Study summary: Donors had narcolepsy type 1 or type 2, or were healthy controls.

As regards this clone: The antigen is not known.

Study-wide results and caveats: Comparing one patient's CSF and blood CD4+ clonotypes highlighted HCRT- and TRIB2-specific autoreactive clonotypes. Reportedly, autoreactive clonotypes were serially detected in patients' blood but not controls'. No autoreactive T cell clone sequences appeared in some memory CD4+ repertoires.

The CDR3 is made up of 15 amino acids. V lost 6 bases, J lost 4 bases, and 15 bases lay in between. Germline V gene lookup returns CDR1 MDHEN and CDR2 SYDVKM. Sequencing was performed with immunoSEQ multiplex PCR; in TCRdb, only in-frame clones are kept and a portion is missing. This sample has tens of thousands of clones, with roughly 88% found just once. Sequenced sample: CD45RA- memory CD4+ T cells from PBMCs. This sequence was found in a human donor with narcolepsy. The chain combines TRBV28 with TRBJ1-4, with no clear D. The CDR3 sequence: CASSPPRGYNEKLFF. The CDR3 DNA reads TGTGCCAGCAGCCCCCCGAGAGGATATAATGAAAAACTGTTTTTT. The full variable domain, completed using reference TRBV28 and TRBJ1-4, is DVKVTQSSRYLVKRTGEKVFLECVQDMDHENMFWYRQDPGLGLRLIYFSYDVKMKEKGDIPEGYSVSREKKERFSLILESASTNQTSMYLCASSPPRGYNEKLFFGSGTQLSVL.